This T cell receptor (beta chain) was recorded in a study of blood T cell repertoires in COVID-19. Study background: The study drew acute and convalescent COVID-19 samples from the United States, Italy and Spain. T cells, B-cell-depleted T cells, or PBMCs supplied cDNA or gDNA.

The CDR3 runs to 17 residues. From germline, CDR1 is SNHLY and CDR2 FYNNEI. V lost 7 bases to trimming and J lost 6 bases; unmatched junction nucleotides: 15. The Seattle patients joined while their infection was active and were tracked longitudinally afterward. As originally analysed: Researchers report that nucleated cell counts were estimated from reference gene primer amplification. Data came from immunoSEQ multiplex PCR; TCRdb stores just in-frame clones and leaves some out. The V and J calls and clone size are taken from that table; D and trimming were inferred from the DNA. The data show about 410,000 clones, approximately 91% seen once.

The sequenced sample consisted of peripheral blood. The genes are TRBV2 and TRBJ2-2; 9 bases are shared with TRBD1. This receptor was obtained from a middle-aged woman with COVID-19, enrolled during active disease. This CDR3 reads CASIGRSGTGTPGELFF. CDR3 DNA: TGTGCCAGCATTGGCCGTTCCGGGACAGGGACCCCCGGGGAGCTGTTTTTT. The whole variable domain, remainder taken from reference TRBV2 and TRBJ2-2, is EPEVTQTPSHQVTQMGQEVILRCVPISNHLYFYWYRQILGQKVEFLVSFYNNEISEKSEIFDDQFSVERPDGSNFTLKIRSTKLEDSAMYFCASIGRSGTGTPGELFFGEGSRLTVL.